These 8 T cell receptor beta chains share one sample of origin, sequenced in a study of T cells in Graves' hyperthyroidism and ophthalmopathy. Amplification of TCR beta CDR3 regions used RNA as the template. Primed by the HTBI set, a first-round RT-PCR was run on the TCR CDR3. MiXCR, applied by TCRdb to the multiplex PCR reads, yields one record per CDR3 protein. Of around 600,000 distinct CDR3 sequences in the sample, over 12% were seen once. Material: blood. All receptors derive from a woman aged 18-29 years with Graves' ophthalmopathy.

This chain uses TRBV5-6 with TRBJ1-5; perhaps TRBD1 as D (6 bases). The germline V gene has CDR1 SGHDT and CDR2 YYEEEE. The CDR3 consists of 16 residues. The V end lost 4 bases, the J end lost 7 bases, and 21 bases lay between the germline ends. CDR3 coding DNA: TGTGCCAGCAGCGCCTGGGTCGGGGGGCAACGGCAGCCCCAGCATTTT. The encoded protein is CASSAWVGGQRQPQHF.

In this sample, this clonotype turned up a few times. The chain uses TRBV9 and TRBJ2-1; 7 bases are shared with TRBD1. CDR1 and CDR2 (germline): SGDLS, YYNGEE. The CDR3 loop spans 16 amino acids. V shed 0 bases, J shed 1 base, and the junction held 4 bases outside the gene matches. CDR3: CASSVAYRGSYNEQFF. The CDR3 DNA reads TGTGCCAGCAGCGTAGCTTACAGGGGATCCTACAATGAGCAGTTCTTC.

A word on this clonotype: This sequence may be a read error, since a much larger clone differs from it by one base. The CDR3 DNA reads TGTGCCAGCAGCGCCCCAAGGACTAGCGGCCAAGAGAACCAGTACTTC. Amino acids: CASSAPRTSGQENQYF. The chain links TRBV12-3 or TRBV12-4 to TRBJ2-5, with 10 nucleotides matching TRBD2. The CDR3 has 16 amino acids.

Worth noting for this clonotype: Given a much more abundant clone one base away, this may be a read error. The chain uses TRBV6-1 and TRBJ1-1; D may be TRBD1 (5 bases). There are 14 residues in the CDR3. Germline V gene data show CDR1 as MNHNS and CDR2 as SASEGT. V dropped 6 bases and J dropped 0 bases, with 11 bases sitting between them. The CDR3 loop reads CASSVDSMNTEAFF. The CDR3 bases are TGTGCCAGCAGCGTAGACAGTATGAACACTGAAGCTTTCTTT.

This clonotype was detected ten times or more. The chain uses TRBV6-5 and TRBJ2-7; D gene unclear. Deletions cut 0 bases from V and 3 bases from J, with 12 bases between. Germline V lookup: CDR1 MNHEY, CDR2 SVGAGI. The length of the CDR3 is 15 residues. The CDR3 region is CASSYSTRVSYEQYF. The CDR3, as DNA: TGTGCCAGCAGTTACTCGACAAGGGTTAGCTACGAGCAGTACTTC.

In this sample, this clonotype turned up many times. The chain is built from TRBV3-1 and TRBJ1-1; D remains unclear. The germline CDR1 and CDR2 sequences are LGHDT and YNNKEL (reference sequence). The germline V and J ends were trimmed by 0 bases and 5 bases, with 13 bases remaining between them. This CDR3 is 15 amino acids long. This chain's CDR3 is CASSQDRAGWTEAFF. The CDR3, as DNA: TGTGCCAGCAGCCAAGATAGGGCAGGATGGACTGAAGCTTTCTTT.

The rearrangement joins TRBV4-1 to TRBJ1-2; a possible D gene is TRBD1 (6 bases). From germline, CDR1 is MGHRA and CDR2 YSYEKL. The CDR3 consists of 16 residues. Trimming took off 5 bases at V and 4 bases at J, with 20 bases between the two ends. In DNA form, the CDR3 reads TGCGCCAGCAGCGACCCCACCCTTGGCAGGGGCTATGGCTACACCTTC. Translation gives CASSDPTLGRGYGYTF.

V usage is TRBV6-1 and J usage is TRBJ2-5; 11 bases are shared with TRBD2. Per the germline V gene, CDR1 is MNHNS and CDR2 is SASEGT. The CDR3 runs 16 residues. The J segment lost 5 bases and the V segment lost 5 bases, leaving 10 bases of the junction unmatched. The CDR3: CASSLLAGVGAETQYF. In nucleotides, the CDR3 is TGTGCCAGCAGTCTACTAGCGGGAGTTGGTGCGGAGACCCAGTACTTC.